This TCR beta chain appears in the sequencing data of a study of T cells in localized non-small cell lung cancer. General study points: Higher T cell density in the blood was associated with longer overall survival, whereas higher adjacent-lung clonality associated with shorter survival. Heterogeneity cannot be ruled out, as sequencing used one tumor region only. Median about 56 top-100 tumor clones were shared with paired adjacent lung. Maximal T cell clonality occurred in uninvolved adjacent lung, with tumor ranking below it.

Points on this clone: Its antigen is unknown.

Libraries were prepared by immunoSEQ multiplex PCR; TCRdb keeps only in-frame clonotypes and omits some of them. The sample includes over 6,000 clones, under 95% of them seen just once. The CDR3 is 16 residues long. Looked up from germline, CDR1 is SGDLS and CDR2 is YYNGEE. The gene calls are TRBV9 and TRBJ2-5, with 8 positions matching TRBD1. Matching the DNA end better, TRBJ2-7 makes the J call doubtful. The receptor was isolated from a woman aged 35 to 70 with stage I lung adenocarcinoma. The sequencing here drew on peripheral blood, taken before any cancer treatment. CDR3 sequence reads: CASSATARGTGYEQYF. The CDR3 DNA reads TGTGCCAGCAGCGCCACTGCCCGAGGGACAGGCTACGAGCAGTACTTC.